These T cell receptor beta chains were read from a single sample in a study of early stage breast cancer tumors. Produced via immunoSEQ multiplex PCR; TCRdb's table is partial and in-frame only. The sample lists tens of thousands of clones; approximately 72% were seen once. Input material: blood. The receptors come from a person aged 45 to 59 with breast cancer. CDR3s include the opening cysteine and the closing phenylalanine or tryptophan. D genes are given only for firm matches. Clone size, where shown, is once, few, many, or a class for clones that have expanded.

15	TRBJ2-2	-	TRBD2	TRBV7-2	TGTGCCAGCAGCGTGGGACTACTCAGAACCGGGGAGCTGTTTTTT	CASSVGLLRTGELFF
14	TRBJ2-2	-	TRBD2	TRBV6-5	TGTGCCAGCCGGACTAGCGGAGACACCGGGGAGCTGTTTTTT	CASRTSGDTGELFF
15	TRBJ2-3	-	TRBD2	TRBV11-2	TGTGCCAGCAGCTCAGGAGCGGGGCTCACAGATACGCAGTATTTT	CASSSGAGLTDTQYF
17	TRBJ2-7	large	TRBD1	TRBV29-1	TGCAGCGTTGAAGTCCCAACGGGGAAGGGGGCCTCCTACGAGCAGTACTTC	CSVEVPTGKGASYEQYF
16	TRBJ2-7	-	TRBD1	TRBV7-9	TGTGCCAGCAGCCGGCGTCGGGACAGGGGACTTCTCGAGCAGTACTTC	CASSRRRDRGLLEQYF
13	TRBJ2-7	-	TRBD2	TRBV7-9	TGTGCCAGCAGCGCCCGGGGGGGAGACGAGCAGTACTTC	CASSARGGDEQYF
16	TRBJ2-7	-	-	TRBV4-1	TGCGCCAGCAGCCAAGACCCTGGGGGGAACCTCCACGAGCAGTACTTC	CASSQDPGGNLHEQYF
17	TRBJ1-5	-	TRBD1	TRBV7-2	TGTGCCAGCAGCTTAGAATCGCCAGGGGGTTACAATCAGCCCCAGCATTTT	CASSLESPGGYNQPQHF
12	TRBJ2-2	-	-	TRBV6-5	TGTGCCAGCAGTCGGGAGCACGGGGAGCTGTTTTTT	CASSREHGELFF
15	TRBJ2-7	-	TRBD2	TRBV11-3	TGTGCCAGCAGCTTATCCGGGACTAGTGCCTACGAGCAGTACTTC	CASSLSGTSAYEQYF
15	TRBJ2-1	-	TRBD1	TRBV23-1	TGCGCCAGCAGTCACGGGACAGCCACCTACAATGAGCAGTTCTTC	CASSHGTATYNEQFF
14	TRBJ2-7	-	TRBD2	TRBV4-1	TGCGCCAGCAGCCAGCACGGACTAGCGGGAGAGCAGTACTTC	CASSQHGLAGEQYF
16	TRBJ2-4	-	-	TRBV18	TGTGCCAGCTCACCCCCAGGGTCGATAGCCAAAAACATTCAGTACTTC	CASSPPGSIAKNIQYF
16	TRBJ1-1	-	TRBD1	TRBV7-9	TGTGCCAGCAGCGTAGACAGGGAACTATGGAACACTGAAGCTTTCTTT	CASSVDRELWNTEAFF
17	TRBJ2-3	-	TRBD2	TRBV4-3	TGCGCCAGCAGCCAAGGACGAGCGGGGGGCTACACAGATACGCAGTATTTT	CASSQGRAGGYTDTQYF
13	TRBJ2-3	-	-	TRBV11-2	TGTGCCAGCAGCTTAAACGAAGCGGATACGCAGTATTTT	CASSLNEADTQYF
13	TRBJ1-1	-	-	TRBV6-6	TGTGCCTCTCAGTGGAGCCCAAACACTGAAGCTTTCTTT	CASQWSPNTEAFF
15	TRBJ1-4	-	TRBD1	TRBV5-6	TGTGCCAGCAGCCTCCGGGACAGATGGTCCGAAAAACTGTTTTTT	CASSLRDRWSEKLFF
15	TRBJ2-7	few	-	TRBV5-1	TGCGCCAGCAGCTTGGCTGGCGGGGTATTGTACGAGCAGTACTTC	CASSLAGGVLYEQYF
16	TRBJ1-1	few	-	TRBV11-2	TGTGCCAGCAGCTTAGCGGGGGGAAAAATGAACACTGAAGCTTTCTTT	CASSLAGGKMNTEAFF
15	TRBJ2-7	-	-	TRBV25-1	TGTGCCAGCAGTGAATCGAGACAGCCCTTCTACGAGCAGTACTTC	CASSESRQPFYEQYF
15	TRBJ2-7	-	-	TRBV9	TGTGCCAGCAGCGCCCAGAGCGGGCCAACCTACGAGCAGTACTTC	CASSAQSGPTYEQYF
14	TRBJ2-5	-	-	TRBV25-1	TGTGCCAGCAGTGAATCGGGAAACCAAGAGACCCAGTACTTC	CASSESGNQETQYF
15	TRBJ2-1	-	-	TRBV1	TGCACCAGCAGCCCCCGGGTAGTTAGGGGCAATGAGCAGTTCTTC	CTSSPRVVRGNEQFF
16	TRBJ2-1	-	TRBD2	TRBV18	TGTGCCAGCTCACCACGGACTAGCGGAAACTACAATGAGCAGTTCTTC	CASSPRTSGNYNEQFF
15	TRBJ2-3	-	TRBD1	TRBV5-1	TGCGCCAGCAGCTTCGGACAGGGAAGAGGAGATACGCAGTATTTT	CASSFGQGRGDTQYF
16	TRBJ2-2	-	TRBD1	TRBV27	TGTGCCAGCAGTATACCGGGGACAGATAGGTCCGGGGAGCTGTTTTTT	CASSIPGTDRSGELFF
17	TRBJ2-5	-	-	TRBV7-7	TGTGCTAGCAGCTTAGCGCTCCCCACCCCGCTACAAGAGACCCAGTACTTC	CASSLALPTPLQETQYF
14	TRBJ1-5	many	-	TRBV19	TGTGCCAGTAGCCATGGACAACTCGATCAGCCCCAGCATTTT	CASSHGQLDQPQHF
14	TRBJ2-1	few	-	TRBV7-7	TGTGCTAGCAGTCGGGGAGGAGCCTACAATGAGCAGTTCTTC	CASSRGGAYNEQFF
15	TRBJ1-3	-	-	TRBV27	TGTGCCAGCAGCCCGGACATCTACTCTGGAAACACCATATATTTT	CASSPDIYSGNTIYF
13	TRBJ2-3	-	-	TRBV29-1	TGCAGCGTGCAGCAAGCGGGCCCAGATACGCAGTATTTT	CSVQQAGPDTQYF
15	TRBJ1-2	-	TRBD1	TRBV5-4	TGTGCCAGCAGCTTGGACTTTGCAGGGGGCTATGGCTACACCTTC	CASSLDFAGGYGYTF
15	TRBJ1-2	many	-	TRBV18	TGTGCCAGCTCACCACCTGCAGGGACTAACTATGGCTACACCTTC	CASSPPAGTNYGYTF
13	TRBJ2-3	once	-	TRBV2	TGTGCCAGCAAAATGTCTAGCACAGATACGCAGTATTTT	CASKMSSTDTQYF
12	TRBJ2-7	-	-	TRBV19	TGTGCCAGCCCCCAGGTAAGAAACGAGCAGTACTTC	CASPQVRNEQYF
14	TRBJ2-5	once	-	TRBV7-6	TGTGCCAGCAGCAACTACAGGGCTTTAAAGACCCAGTACTTC	CASSNYRALKTQYF
16	TRBJ2-7	-	-	TRBV9	TGTGCCAGCAGCGCGGGGCGGGACTTGAGCTCCTACGAGCAGTACTTC	CASSAGRDLSSYEQYF
16	TRBJ1-5	-	-	TRBV21-1	TGTGCCAGCAGCAAATTCAGGAACGATAGCAATCAGCCCCAGCATTTT	CASSKFRNDSNQPQHF
15	TRBJ1-5	-	-	TRBV6-5	TGTGCCAGCAGTAGGGGGGGAGGCAGCAATCAGCCCCAGCATTTT	CASSRGGGSNQPQHF
16	TRBJ2-2	-	TRBD2	TRBV7-7	TGTGCTAGCAGCTTAGGACTAGCGGGAGTTTCCGGGGAGCTGTTTTTT	CASSLGLAGVSGELFF
15	TRBJ1-2	-	TRBD1	TRBV27	TGTGCCAGCCGACAGGGCACCGAGCCTAACTATGGCTACACCTTC	CASRQGTEPNYGYTF
17	TRBJ2-3	-	-	TRBV4-1	TGCGCCAGCAGCCAAGTGGGGCTAGCGCAGAGCACAGATACGCAGTATTTT	CASSQVGLAQSTDTQYF
14	TRBJ2-1	-	-	TRBV18	TGTGCCAGCTCACCACTTGTCTCGGGCAATGAGCAGTTCTTC	CASSPLVSGNEQFF
15	TRBJ1-5	-	-	TRBV30	TGTGCCTGGAGTGTACTAGGTCCAAGCAATCAGCCCCAGCATTTT	CAWSVLGPSNQPQHF
16	TRBJ1-4	once	-	TRBV7-2	TGTGCCAGCAGCGGGGGGGATGGGGCTAGGAATGAAAAACTGTTTTTT	CASSGGDGARNEKLFF
17	TRBJ2-2	-	-	TRBV30	TGTGCCTGGAGCCCACTCGAAGGAGGGACGAACACCGGGGAGCTGTTTTTT	CAWSPLEGGTNTGELFF
13	TRBJ2-1	once	-	TRBV7-6	TGTGCCAGCAGCTTTGGCGGCAGCAATGAGCAGTTCTTC	CASSFGGSNEQFF
16	TRBJ2-2	-	TRBD1	TRBV9	TGTGCCAGCAGCCCGAAGGGACAGGGGGCGATCGGGGAGCTGTTTTTT	CASSPKGQGAIGELFF
15	TRBJ1-2	once	TRBD1	TRBV5-4	TGTGCCAGCAGCCCCAGTCCCGGGACAGGGTTTGGCTACACCTTC	CASSPSPGTGFGYTF